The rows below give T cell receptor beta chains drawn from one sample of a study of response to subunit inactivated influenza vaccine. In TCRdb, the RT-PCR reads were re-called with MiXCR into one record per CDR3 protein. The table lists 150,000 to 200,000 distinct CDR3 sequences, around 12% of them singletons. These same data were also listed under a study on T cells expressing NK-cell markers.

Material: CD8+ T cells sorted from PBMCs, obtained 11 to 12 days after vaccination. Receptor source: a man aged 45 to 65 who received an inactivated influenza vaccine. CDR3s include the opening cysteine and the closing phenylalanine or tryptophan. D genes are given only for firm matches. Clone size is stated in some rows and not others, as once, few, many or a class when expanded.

CDR3 DNA: TGTGCCAGTAGTATTCCAGGGGTGAACACTGAAGCTTTCTTT
CDR3 protein: CASSIPGVNTEAFF
D gene: -
J gene: TRBJ1-1
V gene: TRBV19
clone size: -

CDR3 DNA: TGTGCCAGCAGTTTGATGGCGGGAGGGAGCACAGATACGCAGTATTTT
CDR3 protein: CASSLMAGGSTDTQYF
D gene: TRBD2
J gene: TRBJ2-3
V gene: TRBV28
clone size: -

CDR3 DNA: TGTGCCAGCAGTTCCCTAGGGCGGATCTCTGGGGCCAACGTCCTGACTTTC
CDR3 protein: CASSSLGRISGANVLTF
D gene: -
J gene: TRBJ2-6
V gene: TRBV28
clone size: many

CDR3 DNA: TGTGCCAGCAGCGTAGAGGGGACAGCCTACAATGAGCAGTTCTTC
CDR3 protein: CASSVEGTAYNEQFF
D gene: TRBD1
J gene: TRBJ2-1
V gene: TRBV9
clone size: -

CDR3 DNA: TGCAGTGCTAGAGATTCGATCTTTCCCAGGGATGAGCAGTTCTTC
CDR3 protein: CSARDSIFPRDEQFF
D gene: -
J gene: TRBJ2-1
V gene: TRBV20-1
clone size: -

CDR3 DNA: TGTGCCAGCAGTGAATGGGGGGGGCAAGAGACCCAGTACTTC
CDR3 protein: CASSEWGGQETQYF
D gene: TRBD2
J gene: TRBJ2-5
V gene: TRBV12-3/TRBV12-4
clone size: few

CDR3 DNA: TGTGCCAGCAGGCGTTTATCGGTCCAGGGCGAAGAGACCCAGTACTTC
CDR3 protein: CASRRLSVQGEETQYF
D gene: -
J gene: TRBJ2-5
V gene: TRBV12-3/TRBV12-4
clone size: few

CDR3 DNA: TGCGCCAGCAGCCAAGATCTGTTGAACACTGAAGCTTTCTTT
CDR3 protein: CASSQDLLNTEAFF
D gene: -
J gene: TRBJ1-1
V gene: TRBV4-3
clone size: -

CDR3 DNA: TGCGCCAGCAGCCAAGATTTGGCGGTCTGGGGCGGGGAGCTGTTTTTT
CDR3 protein: CASSQDLAVWGGELFF
D gene: -
J gene: TRBJ2-2
V gene: TRBV4-3
clone size: -

CDR3 DNA: TGTGCCAGCAGGGGCCTGGAGGAGACTGAAGCTTTCTTT
CDR3 protein: CASRGLEETEAFF
D gene: -
J gene: TRBJ1-1
V gene: TRBV7-9
clone size: -

CDR3 DNA: TGTGCCACCAGTAGCGGACCCAGCGAGCAGTACTTC
CDR3 protein: CATSSGPSEQYF
D gene: -
J gene: TRBJ2-7
V gene: TRBV15
clone size: -

CDR3 DNA: TGTGCCAGCAGTTTAGGAGGGGGCATGCACGGCTACACCTTC
CDR3 protein: CASSLGGGMHGYTF
D gene: TRBD1
J gene: TRBJ1-2
V gene: TRBV12-3/TRBV12-4
clone size: many

CDR3 DNA: TGTGCCAGCAGTATACCCGCGGGCCGAAACGCAGATACGCAGTATTTT
CDR3 protein: CASSIPAGRNADTQYF
D gene: -
J gene: TRBJ2-3
V gene: TRBV6-5
clone size: few

CDR3 DNA: TGTGCCAGCAGTTTGGGGGGTGTTTACCTTGAAGCTTTCTTT
CDR3 protein: CASSLGGVYLEAFF
D gene: -
J gene: TRBJ1-1
V gene: TRBV28
clone size: -

CDR3 DNA: TGTGCCAGCAGTTTAAGGCGAGGTTCGGCTTTCTTT
CDR3 protein: CASSLRRGSAFF
D gene: -
J gene: TRBJ1-1
V gene: TRBV28
clone size: many

CDR3 DNA: TGTGCCAGCAGCTCGTCGGCCCACACTGAAGCTTTCTTT
CDR3 protein: CASSSSAHTEAFF
D gene: -
J gene: TRBJ1-1
V gene: TRBV7-9
clone size: many

CDR3 DNA: TGTGCCACCAGCAGAGCCGACAGGGGTAAACAGGAGCAGTACTTC
CDR3 protein: CATSRADRGKQEQYF
D gene: TRBD1
J gene: TRBJ2-7
V gene: TRBV15
clone size: few

CDR3 DNA: TGTGCCAGCAGCCAAGTTAGCGGGACCAATGAGCAGTTCTTC
CDR3 protein: CASSQVSGTNEQFF
D gene: TRBD2
J gene: TRBJ2-1
V gene: TRBV4-2
clone size: few

CDR3 DNA: TGTGCCAGCAGCGTAGTTGACGCGGAGATCACCTTC
CDR3 protein: CASSVVDAEITF
D gene: -
J gene: TRBJ1-2
V gene: TRBV9
clone size: few

CDR3 DNA: TGTGCCACCAGTGATTCCCGACAGGCCTTCTTC
CDR3 protein: CATSDSRQAFF
D gene: -
J gene: TRBJ2-1
V gene: TRBV24-1
clone size: many

CDR3 DNA: TGCAGCGTTGGGGGGACAGGGGACTACGAGCAGTACTTC
CDR3 protein: CSVGGTGDYEQYF
D gene: TRBD1
J gene: TRBJ2-7
V gene: TRBV29-1
clone size: -

CDR3 DNA: TGTGCCAGCAGCTTAGCAGGGGTGGACTCCGAGCAGTACTTC
CDR3 protein: CASSLAGVDSEQYF
D gene: -
J gene: TRBJ2-7
V gene: TRBV7-6
clone size: few

CDR3 DNA: TGTGCCAGCAGCCAAGTCAGTACCACCGGGGAGCTGTTTTTT
CDR3 protein: CASSQVSTTGELFF
D gene: -
J gene: TRBJ2-2
V gene: TRBV14
clone size: -

CDR3 DNA: TGTGCCAGCAGTTCAGCGGGGGGGCCTAGCTATGAGCAGTTCTTC
CDR3 protein: CASSSAGGPSYEQFF
D gene: TRBD2
J gene: TRBJ2-1
V gene: TRBV12-3/TRBV12-4
clone size: -

CDR3 DNA: TGTGCCAGCAGCTTATCGGGCGGGAGTGTAAACGAGCAGTACTTC
CDR3 protein: CASSLSGGSVNEQYF
D gene: TRBD2
J gene: TRBJ2-7
V gene: TRBV11-2
clone size: -

CDR3 DNA: TGTGCCAGCAGTGATCCACTGACAGACTCCTACAATGAGCAGTTCTTC
CDR3 protein: CASSDPLTDSYNEQFF
D gene: -
J gene: TRBJ2-1
V gene: TRBV2
clone size: -

CDR3 DNA: TGCAGTGCTAGAGACCACCGGGGGGCCACCGGGGAGCTGTTTTTT
CDR3 protein: CSARDHRGATGELFF
D gene: -
J gene: TRBJ2-2
V gene: TRBV20-1
clone size: -

CDR3 DNA: TGTGCCAGCAGCGTAGAGCTCGGCTCCCACAATGAGCAGTTCTTC
CDR3 protein: CASSVELGSHNEQFF
D gene: -
J gene: TRBJ2-1
V gene: TRBV9
clone size: few

CDR3 DNA: TGCAGTGCCTCGGGTCCAGCCAGAACCCAGTACTTC
CDR3 protein: CSASGPARTQYF
D gene: -
J gene: TRBJ2-5
V gene: TRBV20-1
clone size: few

CDR3 DNA: TGCAGCGTTGAACCTCGAGCGGGAGAAAGGATGGGCACAGATACGCAGTATTTT
CDR3 protein: CSVEPRAGERMGTDTQYF
D gene: TRBD2
J gene: TRBJ2-3
V gene: TRBV29-1
clone size: many

CDR3 DNA: TGTGCCACCAGTGAAGAGGGGGAGCACACTGAAGCTTTCTTT
CDR3 protein: CATSEEGEHTEAFF
D gene: -
J gene: TRBJ1-1
V gene: TRBV24-1
clone size: -

CDR3 DNA: TGTGCCAGCAGTTTAGGGAGGACAGGTGGAGAAAAACTGTTTTTT
CDR3 protein: CASSLGRTGGEKLFF
D gene: TRBD1
J gene: TRBJ1-4
V gene: TRBV28
clone size: -

CDR3 DNA: TGTGTCAGCAGCTCCGGCCAGGGCAGGGGATCTGGAAACACCATATATTTT
CDR3 protein: CVSSSGQGRGSGNTIYF
D gene: -
J gene: TRBJ1-3
V gene: TRBV9
clone size: -

CDR3 DNA: TGTGCCAGCAGCGTAGAAACTAACATAGATGAGCAGTTCTTC
CDR3 protein: CASSVETNIDEQFF
D gene: -
J gene: TRBJ2-1
V gene: TRBV9
clone size: -

CDR3 DNA: TGTGCCAGCAGTTCGACGGACCTTTCAGATACGCAGTATTTT
CDR3 protein: CASSSTDLSDTQYF
D gene: -
J gene: TRBJ2-3
V gene: TRBV12-3/TRBV12-4
clone size: -

CDR3 DNA: TGTGCCAGCAGCTTATTAGGGCCGAACTATGGCTACACCTTC
CDR3 protein: CASSLLGPNYGYTF
D gene: -
J gene: TRBJ1-2
V gene: TRBV7-9
clone size: -

CDR3 DNA: TGCGCCAGCAGCCAAGGTATCCTGGGACAGGCTGGTTCACCCCTCCACTTT
CDR3 protein: CASSQGILGQAGSPLHF
D gene: TRBD1
J gene: TRBJ1-6
V gene: TRBV4-3
clone size: -

CDR3 DNA: TGTGCCAGCAGTACTACTTCAGCTAACTATGGCTACACCTTC
CDR3 protein: CASSTTSANYGYTF
D gene: -
J gene: TRBJ1-2
V gene: TRBV2
clone size: -

CDR3 DNA: TGTGCCAGCAGCCAAGTTACGGGAGGGGCAGATACGCAGTATTTT
CDR3 protein: CASSQVTGGADTQYF
D gene: TRBD2
J gene: TRBJ2-3
V gene: TRBV4-2
clone size: -

CDR3 DNA: TGTGCCAGCTTAAGGGGGGGCGGTTCCTACGAGCAGTACTTC
CDR3 protein: CASLRGGGSYEQYF
D gene: -
J gene: TRBJ2-7
V gene: TRBV28
clone size: -